This T cell receptor (beta chain) was captured by sequencing in a study of a mutant IDH1 vaccine in newly diagnosed glioma. On the study more broadly: Averaging approximately 42 years of age, treated patients were around 60% male and 37.5% female. General study results and limits: Researchers report vaccine-induced immune responses in 93.3% of patients.

V lost 4 bases and J 5 bases, leaving 17 bases between the germline ends. The CDR3 runs 15 residues. CDR1 is GTSNPN, CDR2 SVGIG, per germline (reference sequence). Clones were sequenced by immunoSEQ multiplex PCR, and TCRdb holds only the in-frame ones, with some missing. The sample lists tens of thousands of clones, roughly 82% occurring once. As for this clone: The antigen is not known.

Described time point: baseline, week 1 (first vaccination visit). Indicated treatment: pre-vaccination baseline after standard-of-care therapy. Donors had new WHO grade 3 or 4 IDH1-mutant, ATRX-lost astrocytomas. This specimen was PBMCs, taken from a glioma patient treated with radiotherapy, temozolomide or both. The sequence came from a man aged 40-49 years with glioma. Some clones in this sample may be carry-over from other donors' samples. The gene calls are TRBV30 and TRBJ2-2; either TRBD1 or TRBD2 may supply D (6 bases each). The DNA of the CDR3 is TGTGCCTGGAAAAGGACGGGGGCCCGTACCGGGGAGCTGTTTTTT. Its translation is CAWKRTGARTGELFF.